This T cell receptor (beta chain) was observed in a study of T cell repertoires in cytomegalovirus infection. For the study at large: Public TCR beta signatures indicated both CMV infection and matching HLA type.

The CDR3 is made up of 16 amino acids. V was clipped by 5 bases and J by 5 bases; unmatched bases: 7. CDR1 and CDR2 (germline): SGHTA, FQGNSA. This clonotype was found many times. Its antigen is as yet unknown. Whole-study results and caveats: Cumulative public TCR beta family frequency identified carriers of CMV plus the relevant HLA. The ex vivo response was dominated by HLA-C-restricted CMV-specific TCR beta clonotypes.

TCRdb re-called the reads through MiXCR, storing one row per CDR3 protein. The sample shows 300,000 to 450,000 distinct CDR3 sequences, less than 20% of them seen only once. The J gene is TRBJ1-5, the V gene TRBV7-2, with 12 bases that match TRBD1. The sample taken for sequencing was PBMCs. The clonotype originates from a human donor in good health (CMV status not recorded). Some clones in this sample may be carry-over from other donors' samples. The CDR3 spells CASSQGTGGDHQPQHF. In DNA, the CDR3 is TGTGCCAGCAGCCAGGGGACAGGGGGCGACCATCAGCCCCAGCATTTT.